Listed below are T cell receptor beta chains from one sample, sequenced in a study of identifying expanded T cells in peripheral blood. Sequencing was performed with immunoSEQ multiplex PCR; in TCRdb, only in-frame clones are kept and a portion is missing. The sample yields roughly 78,000 clones, 75% to 90% seen once. The sequenced sample was blood. All receptors come from a person aged 18 to 75 in good health. Each CDR3 is given with its conserved first and last residue. The D gene is left open where the match is weak. A row's size may be missing; if present it is once, few, many or a size class.

>TRBJ2-7|NA|TRBV29-1|NA|14
TGCAGCGCCTACGGAGCTACTACTACTAGCGAGCAGTACTTC
CSAYGATTTSEQYF
>TRBJ2-5|NA|TRBV29-1|once|13
TGCAGCGTTGAGTCCACACTCAAAGAGACCCAGTACTTC
CSVESTLKETQYF
>TRBJ2-7|TRBD1|TRBV5-1|NA|14
TGCGCCAGCAGCTTCGTACAGGGGGCCTACGAGCAGTACTTC
CASSFVQGAYEQYF
>TRBJ2-7|NA|TRBV28|NA|12
TGTGCCAGCAGCCGACCGAACTACGAGCAGTACTTC
CASSRPNYEQYF
>TRBJ2-2|TRBD2|TRBV29-1|NA|14
TGCAGCGTGCCGGGCGGGAGTGGCACCGGGGAGCTGTTTTTT
CSVPGGSGTGELFF
>TRBJ2-4|TRBD1|TRBV27|NA|18
TGTGCCAGCAGTTTATCCGGGCGGGACAGGGCTCCCAAAAACATTCAGTACTTC
CASSLSGRDRAPKNIQYF
>TRBJ2-7|TRBD2|TRBV7-6|NA|17
TGTGCCAGCAGCCCCGAAGGAAGCGGGAGGGCCGCCTACGAGCAGTACTTC
CASSPEGSGRAAYEQYF
>TRBJ1-4|TRBD1|TRBV13|NA|17
TGTGCCAGCAGCATACAGGGGGCGCACACAACTAATGAAAAACTGTTTTTT
CASSIQGAHTTNEKLFF
>TRBJ1-5|NA|TRBV6-5|NA|15
TGTGCCAGCAGTTACTCGGCCAGGGCAGGTCAGCCCCAGCATTTT
CASSYSARAGQPQHF
>TRBJ1-4|NA|TRBV4-2|few|14
TGTGCCAGCAGCCCCCGAGCGGGGAACGAAAAACTGTTTTTT
CASSPRAGNEKLFF
>TRBJ2-2|NA|TRBV7-3|NA|15
TGTGCCAGCAGCCCAACGGCGGGGAACACCGGGGAGCTGTTTTTT
CASSPTAGNTGELFF
>TRBJ1-1|NA|TRBV11-2|NA|18
TGTGCCAGCAGCCCTAGCTTGGGGGCCTCGGGGGCGAACACTGAAGCTTTCTTT
CASSPSLGASGANTEAFF
>TRBJ2-5|NA|TRBV5-1|NA|14
TGCGCCAGCAGCTTGGTCTCTCAAGAAGAGACCCAGTACTTC
CASSLVSQEETQYF
>TRBJ2-7|TRBD1|TRBV5-1|NA|15
TGCGCCAGCAAGCAACAGGGGGCGGGGTCCTACGAGCAGTACTTC
CASKQQGAGSYEQYF
>TRBJ2-1|TRBD2|TRBV7-2|NA|15
TGTGCCAGCAGCTTATCTAGCGGGACGTACAATGAGCAGTTCTTC
CASSLSSGTYNEQFF
>TRBJ1-1|NA|TRBV4-1|NA|15
TGCGCCAGCAGCCAAGATATCCAGGGCCTCACTGAAGCTTTCTTT
CASSQDIQGLTEAFF
>TRBJ2-3|NA|TRBV4-1|NA|16
TGCGCCAGCAACCAATTTCTAGGGAGCGACACAGATACGCAGTATTTT
CASNQFLGSDTDTQYF
>TRBJ1-5|NA|TRBV19|NA|14
TGTGCCAGTAGTTTCCGGGACCAGGGCCAGCCCCAGCATTTT
CASSFRDQGQPQHF
>TRBJ2-5|TRBD2|TRBV25-1|NA|13
TGTGCCAGCATCGGGGGGGGATTGGAGACCCAGTACTTC
CASIGGGLETQYF
>TRBJ2-7|NA|TRBV2|NA|12
TGTGCCAGCAGTGAAGGGGGATACGAGCAGTACTTC
CASSEGGYEQYF
>TRBJ2-7|NA|TRBV27|NA|18
TGTGCCAGCAGTTTATTTGGGTCGGCGGGGGCGCTTGCCTACGAGCAGTACTTC
CASSLFGSAGALAYEQYF
>TRBJ1-1|TRBD1|TRBV19|NA|13
TGTGCCAGTAGTACACAGGGGCGGACTGAAGCTTTCTTT
CASSTQGRTEAFF
>TRBJ1-5|NA|TRBV2|NA|13
TGTGCCAGCAATCTTGGCGGCAATCAGCCCCAGCATTTT
CASNLGGNQPQHF
>TRBJ2-5|TRBD2|TRBV7-2|NA|16
TGTGCCAGCAGCTTTTCGCTAGCGGGAGGTACGGAGACCCAGTACTTC
CASSFSLAGGTETQYF
>TRBJ2-2|NA|TRBV29-1|NA|14
TGCAGCGTTGTGAGGGGCGCGACCACCGGGGAGCTGTTTTTT
CSVVRGATTGELFF
>TRBJ1-2|NA|TRBV6-5|NA|13
TGTGCCAGCAGTTACTCGACGGGGCAAGGCTACACCTTC
CASSYSTGQGYTF
>TRBJ2-7|TRBD2|TRBV29-1|NA|17
TGCAGCGTCGAACCGAGTAGCGGGGGGACTCGCTCCTACGAGCAGTACTTC
CSVEPSSGGTRSYEQYF
>TRBJ1-2|NA|TRBV2|few|11
TGTGCCAGCAGCGGGAGGGATGGCTACACCTTC
CASSGRDGYTF
>TRBJ1-2|NA|TRBV28|NA|15
TGTGCCAGCAGTCGCGATTACCCGACAGTCTATGGCTACACCTTC
CASSRDYPTVYGYTF
>TRBJ2-5|TRBD1|TRBV10-2|NA|14
TGCGCCAGCCGGGGACAGGGGGCAGGAGAGACCCAGTACTTC
CASRGQGAGETQYF
>TRBJ2-3|TRBD2|TRBV5-1|NA|14
TGCGCCAGCAGCTTGGATAGCGGGGGGGATACGCAGTATTTT
CASSLDSGGDTQYF
>TRBJ2-7|NA|TRBV9|NA|14
TGTGCCAGCAGCGTAGACAGGGCCCCCTACGAGCAGTACTTC
CASSVDRAPYEQYF
>TRBJ2-7|TRBD1|TRBV7-9|NA|17
TGTGCCAGCAGCTTAGGCCGGACAGGGGTAGCAGACTACGAGCAGTACTTC
CASSLGRTGVADYEQYF